This T cell receptor (beta chain) was recorded in a study of blood T cell repertoires in COVID-19. Germline trimming cut 6 bases from V and 3 bases from J; bases unmatched to any gene: 3. Germline CDR1 MDHEN, CDR2 SYDVKM. CDR3 length: 14 amino acids. Clones were read by immunoSEQ multiplex PCR, and TCRdb kept only the in-frame ones, dropping some. The table lists a few hundred thousand clones, around 88% of them singletons. Clinical history reported by participants formed the basis on which cohorts were assigned. The sequenced material came from PBMCs or T cells enriched from blood (not recorded which). This clonotype was obtained from a woman aged 50 to 60 with acute COVID-19. V is TRBV28 and J is TRBJ1-4; 8 nucleotides match TRBD1. CDR3 amino acids: CASSRQGSNEKLFF. The CDR3 nucleotides read TGTGCCAGCAGCAGACAGGGGTCTAATGAAAAACTGTTTTTT. Supplemented by reference TRBV28 and TRBJ1-4, the full variable domain reads DVKVTQSSRYLVKRTGEKVFLECVQDMDHENMFWYRQDPGLGLRLIYFSYDVKMKEKGDIPEGYSVSREKKERFSLILESASTNQTSMYLCASSRQGSNEKLFFGSGTQLSVL.